This T cell receptor beta chain was identified during a study of blood T cell repertoires in COVID-19. As for the study in general: COVID-19 samples collected from the United States, Italy and Spain covered acute and convalescent phases. The analysed material was cDNA or gDNA that came from T cells, B-cell-depleted T cells, or PBMCs.

Clones were read by immunoSEQ multiplex PCR, and TCRdb kept only the in-frame ones, dropping some. The sample consists of around 26,000 clones, around 61% of them appearing once. Material for sequencing was peripheral blood. This clonotype originated in a man between 60 and 75 years old with active or convalescent COVID-19.

CDR3 bases: TGTGCCAGCAGCGTCACGGGACTAGCGGGAGGGAGTGAGCAGTTCTTC. Translating it yields CASSVTGLAGGSEQFF. The chain has TRBV5-4 and TRBJ2-1; 16 nucleotides line up with TRBD2. CDR1 is SGHNT and CDR2 is YYREEE in the germline V gene (reference sequence). This CDR3 contains 16 residues. The J segment lost 9 bases and the V segment lost 4 bases, leaving 7 bases of the junction unmatched.